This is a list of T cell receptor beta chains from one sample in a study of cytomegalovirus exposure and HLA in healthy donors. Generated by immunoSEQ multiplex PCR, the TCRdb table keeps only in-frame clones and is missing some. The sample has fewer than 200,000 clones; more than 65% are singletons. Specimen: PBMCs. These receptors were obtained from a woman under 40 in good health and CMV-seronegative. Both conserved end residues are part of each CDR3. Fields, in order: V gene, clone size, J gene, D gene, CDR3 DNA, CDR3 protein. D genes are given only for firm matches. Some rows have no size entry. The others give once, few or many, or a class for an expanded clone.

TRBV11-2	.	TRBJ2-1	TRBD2	TGTGCCAGCAGCCATTTCAGGAAAGGCGGGGGCTACAATGAGCAGTTCTTC	CASSHFRKGGGYNEQFF
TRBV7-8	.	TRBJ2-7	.	TGTGCCAGCAGCTTAGGGGCCAACAGTATATACGAGCAGTACTTC	CASSLGANSIYEQYF
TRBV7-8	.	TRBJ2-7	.	TGTGCCAGCAGCTTAGCTAGCGGCTTGAAGTACTTC	CASSLASGLKYF
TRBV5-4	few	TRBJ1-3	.	TGTGCCAGCAGCTTGGACAGGGTTGCTGGAAACACCATATATTTT	CASSLDRVAGNTIYF
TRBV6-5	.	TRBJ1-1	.	TGTGCCAGCAGTTACTCGAGGAACACTGAAGCTTTCTTT	CASSYSRNTEAFF
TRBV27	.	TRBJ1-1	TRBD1	TGTGCCAGCAGTTTAAGAGGGGGCTCTGGAGGTGAAGCTTTCTTT	CASSLRGGSGGEAFF
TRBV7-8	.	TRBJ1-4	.	TGTGCCAGCAGCCCTGGAGGGATAATACCCGAAAAACTGTTTTTT	CASSPGGIIPEKLFF
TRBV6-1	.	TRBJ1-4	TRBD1	TGTGCCAGCACCTACGGACAGGGCGGCGAAAAACTGTTTTTT	CASTYGQGGEKLFF
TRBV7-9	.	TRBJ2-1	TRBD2	TGTGCCAGCAGCTGGAAGCTAGCGGGAGGGCCGACCGGGAATGAGCAGTTCTTC	CASSWKLAGGPTGNEQFF
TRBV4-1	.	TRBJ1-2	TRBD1	TGCGCCAGCAGCCGGGACGGGGACAGGGCCCGCGAAACCTATGGCTACACCTTC	CASSRDGDRARETYGYTF
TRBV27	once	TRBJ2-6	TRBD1	TGTGCCAGCAGTACCGACAGGGGGGGTGGGGCCAACGTCCTGACTTTC	CASSTDRGGGANVLTF
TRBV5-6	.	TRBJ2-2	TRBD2	TGTGCCAGCAGCTTGGTTCCGGGGGGGACCGGGGAGCTGTTTTTT	CASSLVPGGTGELFF
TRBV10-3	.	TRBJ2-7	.	TGTGCCATCGGTGAGGGAGTCCTGTACGAGCAGTACTTC	CAIGEGVLYEQYF
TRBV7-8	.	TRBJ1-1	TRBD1	TGTGCCAGCAGCTTAGCGGGGGACAGCCTAATGAACACTGAAGCTTTCTTT	CASSLAGDSLMNTEAFF
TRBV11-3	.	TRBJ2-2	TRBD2	TGTGCCAGCAGCTTGACTAGCGGGACGAACACCGGGGAGCTGTTTTTT	CASSLTSGTNTGELFF
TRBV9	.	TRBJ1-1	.	TGTGCCAGCAGCTCCATACAGGGACATGAAGCTTTCTTT	CASSSIQGHEAFF
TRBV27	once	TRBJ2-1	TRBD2	TGTGCCAGCTCTCCTAGCGGGAGAGCCTACAATGAGCAGTTCTTC	CASSPSGRAYNEQFF
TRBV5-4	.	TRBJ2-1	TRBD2	TGTGCCAGCAGCGAGGGACTAGCGGGGAGACAGTTCTTC	CASSEGLAGRQFF
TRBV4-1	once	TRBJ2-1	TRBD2	TGCGCCAGCAGCCCGACTAGCGGGGCTTGGGATGAGCAGTTCTTC	CASSPTSGAWDEQFF
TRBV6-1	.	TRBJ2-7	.	TGTGCCAGCAGTGTGAGCTACGAGCAGTACTTC	CASSVSYEQYF
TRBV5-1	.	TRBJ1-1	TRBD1	TGCGCCAGCAGCTTGGGCGGACAGGGTGACACTGAAGCTTTCTTT	CASSLGGQGDTEAFF
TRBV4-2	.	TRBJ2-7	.	TGTGCCAGCAGCCAAGCTCCTTATGTCCTCTCCTACGAGCAGTACTTC	CASSQAPYVLSYEQYF
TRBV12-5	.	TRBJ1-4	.	TGTGCTACGCAAAGACAGACTAATGAAAAACTGTTTTTT	CATQRQTNEKLFF
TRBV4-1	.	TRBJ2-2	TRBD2	TGCGCCAGCAGCCAAGTTGGTATTGGGGCGGGGGGCCCCGGGGAGCTGTTTTTT	CASSQVGIGAGGPGELFF
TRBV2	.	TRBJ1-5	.	TGTGCCAGCAGGGGGGCGGCGGAAACCCATAGCAATCAGCCCCAGCATTTT	CASRGAAETHSNQPQHF
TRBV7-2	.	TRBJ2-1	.	TGTGCCAGCAGCTCCTACAGGGTCTATGAGCAGTTCTTC	CASSSYRVYEQFF
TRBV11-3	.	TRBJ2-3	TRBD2	TGTGCCAGCAGCTCCGGGACTAGCGGGAGCACAGATACGCAGTATTTT	CASSSGTSGSTDTQYF
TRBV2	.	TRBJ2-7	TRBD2	TGTGCCAGCAAAGAGGGTAGGGCTAGCGGGGGGACCTACGAGCAGTACTTC	CASKEGRASGGTYEQYF
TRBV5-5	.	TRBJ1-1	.	TGTGCCAGCAGCTTCGGCAGGGGGAACACTGAAGCTTTCTTT	CASSFGRGNTEAFF
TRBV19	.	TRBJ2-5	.	TGTGCCAGTAGTGCATACAACAAAGAGACCCAGTACTTC	CASSAYNKETQYF
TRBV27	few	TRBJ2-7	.	TGTGCCAGCGCAACCTCGGGGGTACTTAAAGCCTACGAGCAGTACTTC	CASATSGVLKAYEQYF
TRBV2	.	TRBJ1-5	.	TGTGCCAGCACCAATCAGGGTAGTAGGCAGCCCCAGCATTTT	CASTNQGSRQPQHF
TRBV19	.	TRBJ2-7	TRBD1	TGTGCCAGTAGTTCCCGGACAGGGGGCGACGAGCAGTACTTC	CASSSRTGGDEQYF
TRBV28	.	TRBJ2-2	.	TGTGCCAGCAGTTTAAGGGTCAGGGCGAATACCGGGGAGCTGTTTTTT	CASSLRVRANTGELFF
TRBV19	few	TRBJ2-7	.	TGTGCCAGTAGTATTGGGGAGGCCGGCTCCTACGAGCAGTACTTC	CASSIGEAGSYEQYF
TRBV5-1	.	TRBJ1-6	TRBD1	TGCGCCAGCAGCCCCGGGGACAGGGGAAATTCACCCCTCCACTTT	CASSPGDRGNSPLHF
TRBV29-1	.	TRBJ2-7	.	TGCAGCGTTCATCACACCTACGAGCAGTACTTC	CSVHHTYEQYF